This T cell receptor beta chain comes out of a study of cytomegalovirus exposure and HLA in healthy donors. Trimming removed 8 bases at V and 7 bases at J, with 14 bases between. CDR3 size: 12 residues. The germline V gene encodes CDR1 MNHEY and CDR2 SVGAGI. The primer mix had 60 Vbeta and 13 Jbeta primers. The method was immunoSEQ multiplex PCR; TCRdb's version includes in-frame clones alone and lacks a portion of them. The table lists 160,000 or so clones, more than 65% of them singletons. This TCR derives from a man aged 18 to 30 in good health and CMV-seropositive. The V call is TRBV6-5, the J call TRBJ1-2; D is ambiguous. Sequencing was done on a sample of PBMCs. CDR3 region: CASHTPLSGYTF. The CDR3 nucleotides read TGTGCCAGCCATACCCCCCTTAGTGGCTACACCTTC.